A selection of T cell receptor beta chains follows, all from one sample in a study of PD-L1 blockade in urothelial cancer. The method was immunoSEQ multiplex PCR; TCRdb's version includes in-frame clones alone and lacks a portion of them. The sample shows 49,000 or so clones, roughly 84% of them seen only once. Sequences were derived from PBMCs, sampled around atezolizumab (anti-PD-L1) treatment. These receptors all come from a man in his 60s with urothelial cancer. CDR3s include the opening cysteine and the closing phenylalanine or tryptophan. D genes are given only for firm matches.

V: TRBV11-2
D: TRBD2
J: TRBJ2-7
CDR3: CASSRTGGDYEQYF
DNA: TGTGCCAGCAGCCGGACCGGGGGGGACTACGAGCAGTACTTC

V: TRBV5-4
D: TRBD2
J: TRBJ2-1
CDR3: CASSHGTSGYNEQFF
DNA: TGTGCCAGCAGCCACGGGACTAGCGGTTACAATGAGCAGTTCTTC

V: TRBV7-8
D: .
J: TRBJ2-3
CDR3: CASSEPGDTQYF
DNA: TGTGCCAGCAGCGAACCGGGGGATACGCAGTATTTT

V: TRBV6-5
D: TRBD2
J: TRBJ2-7
CDR3: CASREGSGIGEQYF
DNA: TGTGCCAGCAGGGAAGGTAGCGGGATTGGCGAGCAGTACTTC

V: TRBV5-1
D: .
J: TRBJ1-1
CDR3: CASSRGGLGTEAFF
DNA: TGCGCCAGCAGTAGGGGGGGGCTCGGCACTGAAGCTTTCTTT

V: TRBV5-4
D: TRBD1
J: TRBJ1-1
CDR3: CASTLQGVNTEAFF
DNA: TGTGCCAGCACCCTACAGGGGGTGAACACTGAAGCTTTCTTT

V: TRBV5-1
D: TRBD1
J: TRBJ2-5
CDR3: CASRSGQGKQETQYF
DNA: TGCGCCAGCAGATCTGGACAGGGAAAACAAGAGACCCAGTACTTC

V: TRBV7-9
D: TRBD2
J: TRBJ2-7
CDR3: CASSGGGFLYEQYF
DNA: TGTGCCAGCAGCGGGGGGGGATTCCTCTACGAGCAGTACTTC

V: TRBV6-5
D: .
J: TRBJ1-1
CDR3: CASSWRGGQTEAFF
DNA: TGTGCCAGCAGTTGGCGGGGGGGGCAAACTGAAGCTTTCTTT

V: TRBV11-1
D: TRBD1
J: TRBJ1-1
CDR3: CASSWAGGNLNTEAFF
DNA: TGTGCCAGCAGTTGGGCAGGGGGCAATCTGAACACTGAAGCTTTCTTT

V: TRBV9
D: TRBD1
J: TRBJ2-5
CDR3: CASSEWDRQETQYF
DNA: TGTGCCAGCAGCGAGTGGGACAGACAAGAGACCCAGTACTTC

V: TRBV5-1
D: TRBD2
J: TRBJ2-5
CDR3: CASSLDGSGGGETQYF
DNA: TGCGCCAGCAGCTTGGATGGTAGCGGGGGAGGAGAGACCCAGTACTTC

V: TRBV9
D: .
J: TRBJ1-6
CDR3: CASSVSPGVNNSPLHF
DNA: TGTGCCAGCAGCGTCAGTCCCGGGGTAAATAATTCACCCCTCCACTTT